This T cell receptor (beta chain) was sequenced for a study of T cell responses to AZD1222 COVID-19 vaccine. Findings and limits, study-wide: Donors, mostly white British, included more females; clonal diversity was possibly underestimated. Mapped onto spike, vaccine-associated CD4 TCRs spanned it and were dominant at 160-218 and 743-854. With two AZD1222 doses given, Spike-specific TCR breadth and depth both rose.

This clone was recorded a few times. What it binds is unknown. Germline V gene lookup returns CDR1 MNHEY and CDR2 SMNVEV (reference sequence). Germline trimming cut 5 bases from V and 4 bases from J; bases unmatched to any gene: 6. CDR3 length: 14 amino acids. Repertoires were generated with immunoSEQ multiplex PCR, while TCRdb's copy carries only in-frame clones and drops some. Altogether some 150,000 clones are present, 90% to 95% being singletons, with the ten largest covering about 3%. This rearrangement joins TRBV27 to TRBJ1-1; 8 nucleotides align to TRBD1. This clonotype originated in an adult in good health. The sequencing used peripheral blood, collected on day 0 of MenACWY control vaccination. CDR3 sequence: CASSARGQGTEAFF. CDR3 bases: TGTGCCAGCAGTGCCAGGGGGCAAGGCACTGAAGCTTTCTTT.